The entry that follows covers one T cell receptor beta chain sequence. Its antigen is currently unknown. These data originate in a study of T cell responses to AZD1222 COVID-19 vaccine. Study outcomes and limitations: Clonal diversity was possibly underestimated, and white British individuals and females predominated among donors.

The CDR3 totals 9 residues. V lost 3 bases and J 5 bases, leaving 2 bases between the germline ends. Germline CDR1 reads DFQATT; CDR2 reads SNEGSKA (reference sequence). TCRdb's copy holds only in-frame clones and misses some; the assay was immunoSEQ multiplex PCR. The table lists approximately 190,000 clones, roughly nine tenths of them singletons. The receptor was derived from an adult who received the MenACWY meningococcal vaccine as a control. The specimen was peripheral blood, collected 28 days after the second dose of the MenACWY control vaccine. The chain uses TRBV20-1 and TRBJ2-7, with no clear D. The CDR3 loop is CSASHEQYF. The CDR3 DNA follows: TGCAGTGCTAGTCACGAGCAGTACTTC.